This entry lists 20 T cell receptor beta chains sequenced from one sample in a study of blood T cell repertoires in COVID-19. Some clones are missing from TCRdb's copy, which holds only in-frame ones; the method was immunoSEQ multiplex PCR. The sample holds hundreds of thousands of clones, 86% seen once. Sequencing was performed on peripheral blood. Source of these receptors: a woman under 40 with active or convalescent COVID-19.

V and J are TRBV21-1 and TRBJ1-2. TRBV21-1 constitutes a pseudogene. CDR3 length: 17 amino acids. The CDR3: CASSKVLQDPPGEGYTF. The DNA of the CDR3 is TGTGCCAGCAGCAAAGTACTACAGGATCCACCGGGAGAAGGCTACACCTTC.

The rearrangement joins TRBV5-1 to TRBJ2-1, with 14 bases identical to TRBD2. V trimming: 2 bases; J trimming: 2 bases; junction bases outside the gene matches: 3. This CDR3 has 17 residues. Germline V lookup: CDR1 SGHRS, CDR2 YFSETQ. CDR3 coding DNA: TGCGCCAGCAGCTTTGGGACTAGCGGGAGCCCCTACAATGAGCAGTTCTTC. This codes for CASSFGTSGSPYNEQFF.

The chain recombines TRBV10-2 with TRBJ2-2; maybe TRBD2 (6 bases). CDR3 length equals 13 residues. Per the germline V gene, CDR1 is WSHSY and CDR2 is SAAADI. V was pared by 9 bases and J by 4 bases, with 12 bases between. The CDR3, as DNA: TGCGCCAGTCGGCCCGGGGGCACCGGGGAGCTGTTTTTT. Translation gives CASRPGGTGELFF.

For this clone: A read error may account for a junction end that differs from germline. The chain carries TRBV6-1 and TRBJ1-1; D might be TRBD1 (5 bases). From germline, CDR1 is MNHNS and CDR2 SASEGT. The CDR3 length is 15 residues. The CDR3 loop is CASREGGEGWTEAFF. CDR3 nucleotides: TGTGCCAGCAGGGAAGGCGGGGAGGGGTGGACTGAAGCTTTCTTT.

The rearrangement links TRBV9 to TRBJ2-1, with D possibly being TRBD1 (6 bases). CDR1 and CDR2 (germline): SGDLS, YYNGEE. This CDR3 is built from 15 residues. Trimming removed 1 base at V and 1 base at J, with 9 bases between. The CDR3 protein is CASSVTGTSYNEQFF. The CDR3 DNA follows: TGTGCCAGCAGCGTAACAGGGACGTCCTACAATGAGCAGTTCTTC.

The V gene is TRBV5-1, the J gene TRBJ1-2; 12 bases map to TRBD1. The CDR3 is 14 residues long. The germline CDR1 and CDR2 sequences are SGHRS and YFSETQ. Trimming took 4 bases from V and 8 from J; bases not matched to a gene: 6. In nucleotides, the CDR3 is TGCGCCAGCAGCGTCGGGACAGGGGGCCCGGGCTACACCTTC. It specifies CASSVGTGGPGYTF.

The chain is built from TRBV27 and TRBJ2-3; TRBD2 is a possible D gene (6 bases). CDR3 length equals 11 residues. Germline CDR1 reads MNHEY; CDR2 reads SMNVEV (reference sequence). Deletions cut 5 bases from V and 10 bases from J, with 10 bases between. The CDR3 loop reads CASSLGSAQYF. The DNA of the CDR3 is TGTGCCAGCAGTCTCGGGAGCGCGCAGTATTTT.

The V call is TRBV6-5, the J call TRBJ2-5, with a tentative D call TRBD1 (6 bases). The CDR3 contains 16 residues. CDR1 MNHEY and CDR2 SVGAGI come from the germline V gene. V lost 0 bases and J 2 bases, leaving 13 bases between the germline ends. As DNA, the CDR3 is TGTGCCAGCAGTTACTCGTCACAGGGACGGCAAGAGACCCAGTACTTC. Amino acids: CASSYSSQGRQETQYF.

Turning to this clone: Additional DNA sequences in this sample encode the identical CDR3. The V gene is TRBV30, the J gene TRBJ1-5; the match to TRBD1 covers 9 bases. The germline V gene has CDR1 GTSNPN and CDR2 SVGIG (reference sequence). The CDR3 sequence is 14 residues long. V lost 2 bases, J lost 4 bases, and 3 bases stayed unmatched. The CDR3 DNA reads as TGTGCCTGGAGTCCGGGACAGGGAAATCAGCCCCAGCATTTT. Protein sequence: CAWSPGQGNQPQHF.

The V and J genes are TRBV19 and TRBJ1-2, with 8 positions matching TRBD1. The germline V gene encodes CDR1 LNHDA and CDR2 SQIVND (reference sequence). The J segment lost 4 bases and the V segment lost 5 bases, leaving 18 bases of the junction unmatched. The CDR3 totals 18 residues. CDR3 bases: TGTGCCAGTAGTCTTGCTGGTCTCCAGGGGGCTTTCATCTATGGCTACACCTTC. Translation gives CASSLAGLQGAFIYGYTF.

This clone has a single count. The CDR3 bases are TGTGCCAGCAGCCAGCACGGGAGCCTTAGCAATCAGCCCCAGCATTTT. Its protein is CASSQHGSLSNQPQHF. V gene TRBV11-2 combines with J gene TRBJ1-5; the D is unclear. V was clipped by 5 bases and J by 0 bases, with 14 bases between them. The CDR3 sequence is 16 residues long. Germline V gives CDR1 SGHAT, CDR2 FQNNGV.

V is TRBV7-8 and J is TRBJ1-2, with D possibly matching TRBD1 (6 bases). Looked up from germline, CDR1 is SGHVS and CDR2 is FQNEAQ. V was clipped by 5 bases and J by 2 bases, with 9 bases between them. The CDR3 is 13 amino acids. CDR3 coding DNA: TGTGCCAGCAGCGTAGACAGGAACTATGGCTACACCTTC. It translates to CASSVDRNYGYTF.

The V call is TRBV5-5, the J call TRBJ2-3; 9 positions agree with TRBD2. V dropped 0 bases and J dropped 6; count of bases not matched to a gene: 5. Germline V gene sequence: CDR1 SGHKS, CDR2 YYEKEE (reference sequence). The length of the CDR3 is 15 residues. The CDR3 loop is CASSLAGSGGDTQYF. In DNA form, the CDR3 reads TGTGCCAGCAGCTTGGCTGGTAGCGGGGGTGATACGCAGTATTTT.

The chain joins TRBV4-1 to TRBJ1-2, with no clear D. V was clipped by 0 bases and J by 5 bases, with 16 bases between them. There are 16 residues in the CDR3. Germline CDR1 reads MGHRA; CDR2 reads YSYEKL. The CDR3 reads CASSQEMVTPFYGYTF. The CDR3 bases are TGCGCCAGCAGCCAAGAAATGGTCACTCCCTTTTATGGCTACACCTTC.

The genes are TRBV4-1 and TRBJ1-3, with 7 nucleotides matching TRBD1. The CDR3 spans 14 residues. With V trimmed by 1 base and J by 4 bases, 1 base remained unmatched. Germline-derived CDR1 and CDR2 are MGHRA and YSYEKL. CDR3 protein: CASSQGTGGNTIYF. Written as DNA, the CDR3 is TGCGCCAGCAGCCAAGGGACAGGAGGAAACACCATATATTTT.

The V gene is TRBV10-3, the J gene TRBJ2-3; D remains ambiguous. CDR3 length equals 12 residues. Trimming removed 4 bases from V and 1 base from J, with 3 bases in between. Germline assignment: CDR1 ENHRY and CDR2 SYGVKD. The CDR3 loop is CAISARTDTQYF. The CDR3 bases are TGTGCCATCAGTGCTCGCACAGATACGCAGTATTTT.

The chain is built from TRBV6-5 and TRBJ1-3; tentative D call: TRBD1 (5 bases). Germline CDR1 reads MNHEY; CDR2 reads SVGAGI. CDR3 length: 15 residues. The germline V and J ends were trimmed by 6 bases and 2 bases, with 14 bases remaining between them. The CDR3 loop is CASSQDNQPGNTIYF. The CDR3, as DNA: TGTGCCAGCAGCCAGGACAACCAGCCTGGAAACACCATATATTTT.

The chain has TRBV13 and TRBJ1-3, with D tentatively TRBD1 (6 bases). The germline gives CDR1 PRHDT, CDR2 FYEKMQ (reference sequence). The V end was cut by 2 bases, the J end by 4 bases, with 12 bases between. The CDR3 sequence is 15 residues long. This CDR3 is CASSLQGFMGNTIYF. Written as DNA, the CDR3 is TGTGCCAGCAGCTTACAGGGGTTTATGGGAAACACCATATATTTT. Based on the CDR3 plus reference TRBV13 and TRBJ1-3, the full variable domain is AAGVIQSPRHLIKEKRETATLKCYPIPRHDTVYWYQQGPGQDPQFLISFYEKMQSDKGSIPDRFSAQQFSDYHSELNMSSLELGDSALYFCASSLQGFMGNTIYFGEGSWLTVV.

V is TRBV27 and J is TRBJ1-1; possible D gene TRBD1, 5 bases. V was shortened by 5 bases and J by 4 bases, with 14 bases between the two germline ends. The germline CDR1 and CDR2 sequences are MNHEY and SMNVEV (reference sequence). The CDR3 sequence is 14 residues long. CDR3 bases: TGTGCCAGCAGTGCGGGACGGTTGGTCACTGAAGCTTTCTTT. Its protein product is CASSAGRLVTEAFF.

There are a few counts of this clone. The genes are TRBV10-3 and TRBJ1-1; D gene uncertain. The CDR3 length is 12 residues. With 6 bases removed from V and 5 bases from J, the gap between germline ends came to 10 bases. Germline assignment: CDR1 ENHRY and CDR2 SYGVKD. The CDR3 reads CAISGRRTEAFF. In DNA form, the CDR3 reads TGTGCCATCAGCGGACGGAGGACTGAAGCTTTCTTT.